Below, one TCR beta chain is given with its context. Its antigen remains unknown. The data were obtained in a study of cytomegalovirus exposure and HLA in healthy donors. Points from the study as a whole: Earlier analysis found most TCR beta V segments productive about 90% or about 30% of the time. 164 TCR beta chains were listed as cytomegalovirus-associated. It was reportedly the case that the classifier diagnosed cytomegalovirus status with high specificity and sensitivity. Looking again later, the authors saw that most CMV-associated TCR beta chains seemed HLA-restricted.

With V trimmed by 1 base and J by 5 bases, 6 bases remained unmatched. This CDR3 is 14 amino acids long. Germline lookup yields CDR1 GTSNPN and CDR2 SVGIG (reference sequence). Primers: 60 Vbeta forward and 13 Jbeta reverse. The protocol was immunoSEQ multiplex PCR, while the TCRdb copy is restricted to in-frame clones and leaves out a portion. This sample has about 220,000 clones, with approximately 80% found just once. The TCR was taken from a boy younger than 10 in good health and CMV-seronegative. Specimen: PBMCs. The chain combines TRBV30 with TRBJ2-7; 9 bases are a match to TRBD1. This CDR3 is CAWSGGQGSNEQYF. The CDR3 coding sequence is TGTGCCTGGAGTGGCGGACAGGGGTCCAACGAGCAGTACTTC.